This TCR beta chain was captured in a study of radiation and T cells in renal cell carcinoma. Time point indicated: baseline pretreatment blood. Treatment described: 15 Gy SBRT to primary tumor, nephrectomy 4 weeks later. The V end was cut by 7 bases, the J end by 4 bases, with 13 bases between. The CDR3 totals 13 residues. Germline CDR1 and CDR2: SQVTM and ANQGSEA. The protocol was immunoSEQ multiplex PCR, while the TCRdb copy is restricted to in-frame clones and leaves out a portion. The data contain approximately 100,000 clones, 86% of them singletons. The TCR originated in a man aged 50-59 years with renal cell carcinoma. This specimen consisted of blood, obtained from a patient whose treatment included radiotherapy and nephrectomy. The chain uses TRBV29-1 and TRBJ2-2; D is unresolved. CDR3 sequence: CSADRSATGELFF. DNA for the CDR3: TGCAGCGCAGATCGAAGCGCCACCGGGGAGCTGTTTTTT.